The 11 T cell receptor beta chains below were found in one sample sequenced in a study of blood T cell repertoires in COVID-19. Generated by immunoSEQ multiplex PCR, the TCRdb table keeps only in-frame clones and is missing some. The sample has 130,000 to 150,000 clones; over 80% are singletons. The sequencing sample was made of PBMCs or T cells enriched from blood (not recorded which). The receptors stem from a woman aged 50 to 60 who had been exposed to COVID-19.

V usage is TRBV6-5 and J usage is TRBJ2-2; the D is unclear. The V end was cut by 0 bases, the J end by 6 bases, with 14 bases between. This CDR3 contains 16 residues. CDR1 and CDR2 (germline): MNHEY, SVGAGI. Here the CDR3 reads CASSYSSTVSPGELFF. As DNA, the CDR3 is TGTGCCAGCAGTTACTCGAGCACAGTCTCCCCCGGGGAGCTGTTTTTT.

This chain connects TRBV12-5 to TRBJ1-2; 10 bases agree with TRBD1. This CDR3 contains 15 residues. Trimming removed 1 base from V and 5 bases from J; junction bases left unmatched: 4. Germline-derived CDR1 and CDR2 are LGHNT and FRNRAP. The CDR3 is CASGLAWTGGYGYTF. The CDR3 nucleotides are TGTGCTAGTGGTTTGGCTTGGACAGGGGGTTATGGCTACACCTTC.

The chain's CDR3 is CASSEGRQETQYF. In DNA, the CDR3 is TGTGCCAGCAGTGAGGGGAGGCAAGAGACCCAGTACTTC. The chain carries TRBV25-1 and TRBJ2-5; maybe TRBD2 (6 bases). Trimming removed 3 bases from V and 2 bases from J, with 7 bases in between. The germline V gene encodes CDR1 MGHDK and CDR2 SYGVNS. There are 13 residues in the CDR3.

This chain links TRBV12-3 or TRBV12-4 with TRBJ1-6, with 7 nucleotides matching TRBD1. J lost 9 bases, V lost 4 bases, and 0 bases had no gene match. This CDR3 contains 12 residues. The chain's CDR3 is CASSSGGSPLHF. In DNA form, the CDR3 reads TGTGCCAGCAGTTCAGGGGGTTCACCCCTCCACTTT.

The chain is built from TRBV2 and TRBJ2-1; the D gene is possibly TRBD2 (5 bases). The CDR3 covers 16 residues. Deletions cut 0 bases from V and 10 bases from J, with 19 bases between. CDR1 is SNHLY, CDR2 FYNNEI, per germline. CDR3 nucleotides: TGTGCCAGCAGTGAAGCCGCTAGCCGACACGGGGAGGAGCAGTTCTTC. It yields the protein CASSEAASRHGEEQFF.

In its sample, this clone was seen once. The J gene is TRBJ1-5, the V gene TRBV19; 10 nucleotides agree with TRBD1. Germline CDR1 reads LNHDA; CDR2 reads SQIVND (reference sequence). V shed 3 bases, J shed 6 bases, and the junction held 8 bases outside the gene matches. This CDR3 comprises 16 residues. Here the CDR3 DNA reads TGTGCCAGTAGTATGACAGGGGGCTCGGTGGGTCAGCCCCAGCATTTT. Its protein product is CASSMTGGSVGQPQHF.

The rearrangement links TRBV3-1 (or the pseudogene TRBV3-2) to TRBJ2-5; D perhaps matches TRBD2 (7 bases). Germline CDR1 is LGHDT and CDR2 is YNNKEL (reference sequence). Trimming took off 1 base at V and 4 bases at J, with 16 bases between the two ends. The CDR3 is made up of 16 amino acids. The CDR3: CASSQVTAGARETQYF. DNA of the CDR3: TGTGCCAGCAGCCAAGTTACGGCGGGGGCCCGAGAGACCCAGTACTTC.

This chain's CDR3 is CASGLVSVGAGNTIYF. The DNA of the CDR3 is TGTGCTAGTGGTTTGGTATCCGTTGGGGCGGGAAACACCATATATTTT. This chain connects TRBV12-5 to TRBJ1-3; a possible D gene is TRBD1 (5 bases). V was trimmed by 0 bases and J by 4 bases, leaving 13 bases between them. The CDR3 has 16 residues. Germline CDR1 reads LGHNT; CDR2 reads FRNRAP.

The J gene is TRBJ2-5, the V gene TRBV5-4; D is uncertain. The CDR3 totals 15 residues. The V and J ends lost 0 bases and 1 base respectively, with 10 bases between them. Per the germline V gene, CDR1 is SGHNT and CDR2 is YYREEE (reference sequence). CDR3 sequence (DNA): TGTGCCAGCAGCTTGGCAGGAATCGGCCAAGAGACCCAGTACTTC. This translates into CASSLAGIGQETQYF.

This chain connects TRBV9 to TRBJ1-6, with a possible D match to TRBD1 (6 bases). Trimming stripped 7 bases from V and 8 bases from J, with 10 bases between. Germline loops: CDR1 SGDLS, CDR2 YYNGEE. This CDR3 has 12 residues. The CDR3 protein is CASRTDDSPLHF. CDR3 bases: TGTGCCAGCCGGACAGACGATTCACCCCTCCACTTT.

This clone showed up just a few times. The gene calls are TRBV7-3 and TRBJ1-6; D might be TRBD1 (5 bases). Germline values: CDR1 SGHTA, CDR2 FQGTGA. V lost 5 bases and J lost 10, with 12 bases in between. The CDR3 sequence is 13 residues long. The CDR3 loop reads CASSADSGSPLHF. CDR3 bases: TGTGCCAGCAGCGCCGACAGCGGGTCACCCCTCCACTTT.